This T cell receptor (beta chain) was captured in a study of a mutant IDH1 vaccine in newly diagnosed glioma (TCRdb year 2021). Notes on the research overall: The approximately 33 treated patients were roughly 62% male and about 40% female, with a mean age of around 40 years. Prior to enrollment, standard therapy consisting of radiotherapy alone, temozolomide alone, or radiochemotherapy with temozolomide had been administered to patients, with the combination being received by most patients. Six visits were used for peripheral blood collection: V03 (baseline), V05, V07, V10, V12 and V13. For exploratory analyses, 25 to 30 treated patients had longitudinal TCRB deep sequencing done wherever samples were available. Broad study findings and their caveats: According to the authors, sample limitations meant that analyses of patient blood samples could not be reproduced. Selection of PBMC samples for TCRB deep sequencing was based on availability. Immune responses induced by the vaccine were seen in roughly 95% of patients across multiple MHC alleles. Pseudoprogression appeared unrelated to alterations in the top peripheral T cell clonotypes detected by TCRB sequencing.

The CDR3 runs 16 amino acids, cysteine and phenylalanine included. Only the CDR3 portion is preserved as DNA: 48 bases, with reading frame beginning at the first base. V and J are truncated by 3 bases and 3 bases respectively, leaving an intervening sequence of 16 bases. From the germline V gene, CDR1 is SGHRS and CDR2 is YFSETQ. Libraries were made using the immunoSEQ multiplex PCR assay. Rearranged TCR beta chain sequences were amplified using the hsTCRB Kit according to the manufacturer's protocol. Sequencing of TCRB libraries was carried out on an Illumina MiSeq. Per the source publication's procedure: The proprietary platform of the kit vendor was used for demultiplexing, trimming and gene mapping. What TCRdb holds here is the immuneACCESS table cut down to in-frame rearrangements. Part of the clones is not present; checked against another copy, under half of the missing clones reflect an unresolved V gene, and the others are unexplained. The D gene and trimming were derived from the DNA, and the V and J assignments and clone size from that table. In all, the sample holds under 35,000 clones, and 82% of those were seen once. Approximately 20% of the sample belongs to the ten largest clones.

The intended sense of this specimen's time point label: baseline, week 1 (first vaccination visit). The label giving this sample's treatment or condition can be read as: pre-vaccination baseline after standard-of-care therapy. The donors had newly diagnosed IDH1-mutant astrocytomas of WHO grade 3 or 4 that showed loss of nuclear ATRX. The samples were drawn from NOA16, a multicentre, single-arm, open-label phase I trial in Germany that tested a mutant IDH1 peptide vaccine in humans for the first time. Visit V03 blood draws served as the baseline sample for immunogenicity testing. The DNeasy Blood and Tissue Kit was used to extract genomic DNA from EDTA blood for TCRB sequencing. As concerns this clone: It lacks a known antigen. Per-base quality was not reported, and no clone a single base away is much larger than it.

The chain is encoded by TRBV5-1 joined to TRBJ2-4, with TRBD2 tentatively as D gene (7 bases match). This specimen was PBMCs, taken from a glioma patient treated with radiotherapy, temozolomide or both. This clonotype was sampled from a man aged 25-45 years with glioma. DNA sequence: TGCGCCAGCAGCTGGGGGGGCAGGGGAGGCAAAAACATTCAGTACTTC. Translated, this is CASSWGGRGGKNIQYF.